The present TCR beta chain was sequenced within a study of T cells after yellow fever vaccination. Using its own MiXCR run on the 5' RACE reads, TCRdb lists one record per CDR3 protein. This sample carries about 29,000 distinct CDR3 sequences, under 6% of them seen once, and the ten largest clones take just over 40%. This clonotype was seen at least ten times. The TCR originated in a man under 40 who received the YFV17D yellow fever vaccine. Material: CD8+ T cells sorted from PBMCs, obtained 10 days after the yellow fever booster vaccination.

The CDR3 DNA reads as TGCAGTGCTAGAGACCCCCGGGACAGGGTCATAGATACGCAGTATTTT. Translated, it gives CSARDPRDRVIDTQYF. The chain is built from TRBV20-1 and TRBJ2-3, with TRBD1 matching over 9 bases. The germline V gene encodes CDR1 DFQATT and CDR2 SNEGSKA (reference sequence). The CDR3 runs 16 residues. V lost 0 bases to trimming and J lost 5 bases; unmatched junction nucleotides: 9.